The T cell receptor (beta chain) described here comes from a study of shared clonotypes between healthy human individuals. This clone was counted only a few times. Its antigen is undetermined. CDR1 is MNHEY and CDR2 is SVGAGI in the germline V gene. This CDR3 is built from 14 residues. V trimming: 5 bases; J trimming: 3 bases; junction bases outside the gene matches: 5. Study conclusions and caveats: Larger estimated richness was generally seen in naive subsets than in memory subsets. Clonotypes which were not shared had lower generation probabilities than clonotypes that all four donors shared.

The assay was immunoSEQ multiplex PCR, and TCRdb's table has in-frame clones only and misses some. Of about 110,000 clones in the sample, about 70% were seen once. The chain joins TRBV6-5 to TRBJ2-7; 9 bases map to TRBD1. The origin of this receptor is a woman in her thirties in good health. The sequenced sample consisted of memory CD8+ T cells sorted from blood. The subset was: CD45RO+ cells pooled with CCR7-negative TemRA cells. The CDR3 coding sequence is TGTGCCAGCAGTCAACAGGGGGCTGTCTACGAGCAGTACTTC. It yields the protein CASSQQGAVYEQYF.